One sample yielded the 24 T cell receptor beta chains listed below, sequenced in a study of blood T cell repertoires in COVID-19. Assay used: immunoSEQ multiplex PCR; TCRdb lists only in-frame clones, some missing. The sample includes some 150,000 clones, approximately 88% of them seen just once. Sequencing used peripheral blood. Every receptor here comes from a human donor in a cohort sampled during active COVID-19.

The rearrangement joins TRBV5-1 to TRBJ2-1; TRBD2 agrees at 14 bases. Germline CDR1 SGHRS, CDR2 YFSETQ. The CDR3 is made up of 18 amino acids. Trimming took 4 bases from V and 7 from J; bases not matched to a gene: 13. The CDR3 region has the DNA TGCGCCAGCAGCCATGGTACGACTAGCGGGGGGGCGGTAAATGAGCAGTTCTTC. Protein product: CASSHGTTSGGAVNEQFF.

V usage is TRBV5-8 and J usage is TRBJ2-1, with D uncertain. Germline CDR1 is SGHTS and CDR2 is YDEGEE. The CDR3 totals 15 residues. Trimming took 3 bases from V and 0 from J, leaving 10 bases between them. As DNA, the CDR3 is TGTGCCAGCAGCTCCTTGGTCAGCTCCTACAATGAGCAGTTCTTC. Encoded protein: CASSSLVSSYNEQFF.

The genes are TRBV7-9 and TRBJ2-7; TRBD2 matches at 11 bases. CDR3 length: 16 amino acids. The germline CDR1 and CDR2 sequences are SEHNR and FQNEAQ (reference sequence). Losses at the gene ends were 3 bases for V and 9 bases for J; bases not matched to a gene: 13. CDR3 sequence: CASSFASGGPPTTQYF. The CDR3, as DNA: TGTGCCAGCAGCTTTGCTAGCGGGGGGCCCCCTACGACGCAGTACTTC. The whole variable domain, filled in from reference TRBV7-9 and TRBJ2-7, reads DTGVSQNPRHKITKRGQNVTFRCDPISEHNRLYWYRQTLGQGPEFLTYFQNEAQLEKSRLLSDRFSAERPKGSFSTLEIQRTEQGDSAMYLCASSFASGGPPTTQYFGPGTRLTVT.

The chain's CDR3 is CASSQSDRVNEQYV. CDR3 DNA: TGTGCCAGCAGCCAATCGGACAGGGTCAACGAGCAGTACGTC. The chain uses TRBV3-1 (or the pseudogene TRBV3-2) and TRBJ2-7, with 8 bases lining up with TRBD1. The germline V gene encodes CDR1 LGHDT and CDR2 YNNKEL (reference sequence). Trimming removed 2 bases from V and 5 bases from J; junction bases left unmatched: 5. The CDR3 consists of 14 residues.

The chain combines TRBV7-2 with TRBJ1-4; D remains unclear. CDR3 length: 16 amino acids. Looked up from germline, CDR1 is SGHTA and CDR2 is FQGNSA. Trimming removed 2 bases at V and 2 bases at J, with 12 bases between. The CDR3 spells CASSLLPGSTNEKLFF. In nucleotides, the CDR3 is TGTGCCAGCAGCTTATTACCGGGTAGCACTAATGAAAAACTGTTTTTT.

This chain joins TRBV7-2 and TRBJ2-3; D is possibly TRBD1 (6 bases). The ends were cut back, 6 bases at V and 2 bases at J, with 15 bases in the middle. CDR1 is SGHTA and CDR2 is FQGNSA in the germline V gene. The CDR3 is 15 amino acids. Here the CDR3 reads CASREIRTATDTQYF. CDR3 DNA sequence: TGTGCCAGCAGAGAGATCCGGACAGCCACAGATACGCAGTATTTT.

This clone was detected once. V is TRBV5-6 and J is TRBJ2-1; 7 bases map to TRBD2. V lost 8 bases, J lost 7 bases, and 9 bases stayed unmatched. The CDR3 extends over 13 amino acids. Germline CDR1 and CDR2: SGHDT and YYEEEE. DNA for the CDR3: TGTGCCAGTTCTAGCGGCAGACTGAATGAGCAGTTCTTC. Protein sequence: CASSSGRLNEQFF.

The chain combines TRBV29-1 with TRBJ2-3; D might be TRBD2 (5 bases). Trimming pared 4 bases from V and 0 bases from J, leaving 8 bases between. The CDR3 totals 13 residues. Per germline, CDR1 SQVTM and CDR2 ANQGSEA. The CDR3 sequence: CSVAAGSTDTQYF. CDR3 in DNA: TGCAGCGTTGCGGCGGGCAGCACAGATACGCAGTATTTT.

The gene calls are TRBV7-8 and TRBJ2-5; 9 bases match TRBD1. Germline-derived CDR1 and CDR2 are SGHVS and FQNEAQ. CDR3 length: 15 residues. V lost 5 bases to trimming and J lost 1 base; unmatched junction nucleotides: 5. DNA of the CDR3: TGTGCCAGCAGCGGCCGGGACAGGGTCCAAGAGACCCAGTACTTC. It is translated as CASSGRDRVQETQYF. Supplemented by reference TRBV7-8 and TRBJ2-5, the full variable domain reads GAGVSQSPRYKVAKRGQDVALRCDPISGHVSLFWYQQALGQGPEFLTYFQNEAQLDKSGLPSDRFFAERPEGSVSTLKIQRTQQEDSAVYLCASSGRDRVQETQYFGPGTRLLVL.

Only one count was recorded for this clone. The chain employs TRBV2 and TRBJ2-1; no clear D gene. This CDR3 spans 13 amino acids. The germline V and J ends were trimmed by 4 bases and 4 bases, with 8 bases remaining between them. Germline loops: CDR1 SNHLY, CDR2 FYNNEI. The CDR3 bases are TGTGCCAGCAGTGTGATCAGTTACAATGAGCAGTTCTTC. Amino acids: CASSVISYNEQFF. The variable domain in full, completed from reference TRBV2 and TRBJ2-1, reads EPEVTQTPSHQVTQMGQEVILRCVPISNHLYFYWYRQILGQKVEFLVSFYNNEISEKSEIFDDQFSVERPDGSNFTLKIRSTKLEDSAMYFCASSVISYNEQFFGPGTRLTVL.

This clone was found once. The chain is built from TRBV7-3 and TRBJ2-2; no clear D gene. Trimming stripped 3 bases from V and 5 bases from J, with 13 bases between. The CDR3 extends over 15 amino acids. Germline V gene sequence: CDR1 SGHTA, CDR2 FQGTGA. CDR3 in DNA: TGTGCCAGCAGCTTGAACGTAGCCGGGACCGGGGAGCTGTTTTTT. It specifies CASSLNVAGTGELFF.

V and J are TRBV6-6 and TRBJ1-5; no firm D call. CDR1 MNHNY and CDR2 SVGAGI come from the germline V gene (reference sequence). This CDR3 spans 13 amino acids. V gave up 7 bases and J gave up 0 bases, with 7 bases separating them. The CDR3 reads CASKENSNQPQHF. In DNA, the CDR3 is TGTGCCAGCAAGGAGAATAGCAATCAGCCCCAGCATTTT.

V usage is TRBV19 and J usage is TRBJ1-1; 7 bases line up with TRBD1. The CDR3 totals 15 residues. Germline V gene lookup returns CDR1 LNHDA and CDR2 SQIVND (reference sequence). J was trimmed by 4 bases and V by 5 bases; bases with no gene match: 10. The CDR3 protein is CASSSDRVGGTEAFF. CDR3 bases: TGTGCCAGTAGTTCCGACAGGGTCGGGGGCACTGAAGCTTTCTTT.

This clone turned up a few times. The chain joins TRBV19 to TRBJ1-6, with no clear D. V dropped 7 bases and J dropped 6 bases, with 13 bases sitting between them. CDR1 and CDR2 (germline): LNHDA, SQIVND (reference sequence). The CDR3 spans 14 residues. The CDR3, as DNA: TGTGCCAGTAAGAGGGAGACGGCTAATTCACCCCTCCACTTT. As protein: CASKRETANSPLHF.

The rearrangement joins TRBV7-9 to TRBJ1-5; D is possibly TRBD1 (5 bases). The V and J ends lost 1 base and 8 bases respectively, with 12 bases between them. The CDR3 sequence is 14 residues long. Germline values: CDR1 SEHNR, CDR2 FQNEAQ (reference sequence). The CDR3 reads CASSLEEGREPQHF. The CDR3 coding sequence is TGTGCCAGCAGCTTAGAGGAGGGCAGGGAGCCCCAGCATTTT.

This clone has just one count. This rearrangement joins TRBV6-1 to TRBJ1-5, with unresolved D. Germline assignment: CDR1 MNHNS and CDR2 SASEGT. The CDR3 runs 14 residues. With 3 bases removed from V and 7 bases from J, the gap between germline ends came to 13 bases. This CDR3 is CASSDLGGKQPQHF. CDR3 nucleotide sequence: TGTGCCAGCAGTGATCTGGGAGGGAAACAGCCCCAGCATTTT.

This chain joins TRBV3-1 (or the pseudogene TRBV3-2) and TRBJ2-5; D is perhaps TRBD2 (5 bases). CDR3 length equals 15 residues. Germline CDR1 is LGHDT and CDR2 is YNNKEL (reference sequence). V dropped 4 bases and J dropped 2 bases, with 14 bases sitting between them. CDR3 sequence (DNA): TGTGCCAGCAGCCTGGGAGTACTAGGGCAAGAGACCCAGTACTTC. As protein: CASSLGVLGQETQYF.

The J gene is TRBJ2-1, the V gene TRBV12-3 or TRBV12-4; D is unclear. The CDR3 runs 11 residues. The V end lost 3 bases, the J end lost 10 bases, and 7 bases lay between the germline ends. CDR3 amino acids: CASSFLGEQFF. The DNA for the CDR3 is TGTGCCAGCAGTTTCCTGGGCGAGCAGTTCTTC.

This clone has just one count. The chain uses TRBV6-5 and TRBJ1-1; 9 nucleotides align to TRBD1. V lost 6 bases, J lost 5 bases, and 10 bases stayed unmatched. This CDR3 region has 15 residues. Germline V gene lookup returns CDR1 MNHEY and CDR2 SVGAGI. In nucleotides, the CDR3 is TGTGCCAGCAGCCAACAGGGGACAGGGTTAACTGAAGCTTTCTTT. It encodes CASSQQGTGLTEAFF.

The genes are TRBV5-1 and TRBJ2-1; perhaps TRBD1 as D (6 bases). The V end lost 1 base, the J end lost 6 bases, and 11 bases lay between the germline ends. The CDR3 sequence is 14 residues long. Per germline, CDR1 SGHRS and CDR2 YFSETQ. As DNA, the CDR3 is TGCGCCAGCAGCTTGAACAGGGAAGGCAATGAGCAGTTCTTC. As protein: CASSLNREGNEQFF.

The V call is TRBV2, the J call TRBJ2-1; TRBD2 matches at 7 bases. V shed 6 bases and J 0 bases; nucleotides not matched to a gene: 11. The CDR3 has 17 amino acids. The germline gives CDR1 SNHLY, CDR2 FYNNEI. CDR3 coding DNA: TGTGCCAGCAGCGATTCGGCTAGCGGAAGCTCCTACAATGAGCAGTTCTTC. It yields the protein CASSDSASGSSYNEQFF.

The CDR3 loop reads CASSLAGGGLTDTQYF. CDR3 in DNA: TGCGCCAGCAGCTTGGCTGGGGGGGGCCTCACAGATACGCAGTATTTT. The gene calls are TRBV5-1 and TRBJ2-3; maybe TRBD2 (7 bases). Deletions cut 0 bases from V and 2 bases from J, with 13 bases between. Germline lookup yields CDR1 SGHRS and CDR2 YFSETQ. The CDR3 extends over 16 amino acids.

This clone was counted a few times. The chain carries TRBV4-2 and TRBJ2-1; perhaps TRBD2 as D (6 bases). There are 16 residues in the CDR3. V lost 0 bases, J lost 2 bases, and 11 bases lay in between. Germline CDR1 LGHNA, CDR2 YNFKEQ. CDR3 residues: CASSQDLAGTYNEQFF. The CDR3 DNA follows: TGTGCCAGCAGCCAAGATTTGGCGGGGACCTACAATGAGCAGTTCTTC.

This chain links TRBV11-1 with TRBJ1-2; 9 bases align to TRBD1. CDR1 SGHAT and CDR2 FQDESV come from the germline V gene (reference sequence). The CDR3 is 12 residues long. V gave up 5 bases and J gave up 8 bases; unmatched junction bases: 3. CDR3 nucleotides: TGTGCCAGCAGCCACAGGGGGCAAGGCTACACCTTC. Translated, it gives CASSHRGQGYTF. Looking up the rest from reference TRBV11-1 and TRBJ1-2 gives the full variable domain: EAEVAQSPRYKITEKSQAVAFWCDPISGHATLYWYRQILGQGPELLVQFQDESVVDDSQLPKDRFSAERLKGVDSTLKIQPAELGDSAMYLCASSHRGQGYTFGSGTRLTVV.